The 2 T cell receptor beta chains in this list originate from one sample, sequenced in a study of Ad26.COV2.S vaccination and SARS-CoV-2 variants. Treatment indicated: some 20 received Ad26.COV2.S at low or high dose, single or two shots; 5 received placebo; per-sample allocation not given. At day 63 after the first vaccine or placebo injection, samples were drawn. Profiling relied on immunoSEQ multiplex PCR, and the TCRdb table lists in-frame clones only, not all of them. The sample holds about 480,000 clones, around nine tenths seen once. Sequenced material: peripheral blood, taken in a trial of Ad26.COV2.S vaccine versus placebo. These receptor sequences come from a person between 18 and 65 years old who received the Ad26.COV2.S COVID-19 vaccine or a placebo.

The chain combines TRBV30 with TRBJ2-5; D gene ambiguous. Trimming removed 3 bases from V and 1 base from J, with 9 bases in between. The germline gives CDR1 GTSNPN, CDR2 SVGIG (reference sequence). The CDR3 has 13 residues. The CDR3 DNA sequence: TGTGCCTGGAGGAGACGGTTCCAAGAGACCCAGTACTTC. This encodes CAWRRRFQETQYF.

This chain links TRBV6-5 with TRBJ2-1, with D unresolved. The V and J ends lost 6 bases and 7 bases respectively, with 7 bases between them. The V gene's germline CDR1 is MNHEY and CDR2 SVGAGI. CDR3 length: 11 residues. The CDR3 protein is CASRTGNEQFF. CDR3 DNA sequence: TGTGCCAGCAGAACCGGGAATGAGCAGTTCTTC.